The 12 T cell receptor beta chains reported below all come from one sample, sequenced in a study of T cell repertoires in cytomegalovirus infection (dated by TCRdb to about 2019). The sample was run on an Illumina HiSeq 1500. TCRdb itself trimmed the public reads at Q25 with fastp, ran MiXCR and retained productive beta chains. Identical CDR3 protein sequences are pooled into one entry, listed with their most common genes and DNA. This sample lists a few hundred thousand distinct CDR3 sequences; roughly 22% were detected once. Of the sample, over 15% is held by the ten largest clones. Sequenced material: CD8+ T cells from PBMCs. The receptors shown here come from a human donor in good health (CMV status not recorded). Some clones in this sample may be carry-over from other donors' samples.

This clonotype has a handful of counts. V gene TRBV15 combines with J gene TRBJ1-1; the D gene is possibly TRBD1 (6 bases). Trimming pared 4 bases from V and 8 bases from J, leaving 11 bases between. The CDR3 consists of 12 residues. Germline V gene data show CDR1 as LNHNV and CDR2 as YYDKDF (reference sequence). The CDR3 region is CATSTRTEEAFF. The CDR3 DNA reads as TGTGCCACCAGCACGAGGACAGAAGAAGCTTTCTTT.

The gene calls are TRBV27 and TRBJ1-1; TRBD1 aligns across 12 bases. Germline lookup yields CDR1 MNHEY and CDR2 SMNVEV (reference sequence). This CDR3 spans 15 amino acids. The ends lost 7 bases at V and 8 bases at J; junction bases unmatched: 11. In DNA, the CDR3 is TGTGCCAGCAAGGGTGTGAGGGACAGGGGGCCAGAAGCTTTCTTT. This sequence encodes CASKGVRDRGPEAFF.

The chain links TRBV11-2 to TRBJ2-7; possible D gene TRBD2, 7 bases. Germline V gene sequence: CDR1 SGHAT, CDR2 FQNNGV. The CDR3 loop spans 15 amino acids. V was clipped by 0 bases and J by 3 bases, with 12 bases between them. In DNA form, the CDR3 reads TGTGCCAGCAGCTTAGAGGGGGGGCAGGTCTACGAGCAGTACTTC. This translates into CASSLEGGQVYEQYF.

This clonotype was recorded only once. The chain recombines TRBV7-9 with TRBJ2-3, with TRBD2 identical over 13 bases. V lost 3 bases and J lost 4; bases outside the gene matches: 1. This CDR3 spans 15 amino acids. The V gene's germline CDR1 is SEHNR and CDR2 FQNEAQ (reference sequence). The DNA of the CDR3 is TGTGCCAGCAGCTTGACTAGCGGGGGGCCAGATACGCAGTATTTT. The encoded protein is CASSLTSGGPDTQYF.

This clonotype was counted between two and nine times. The chain uses TRBV4-1 and TRBJ2-7; 7 bases line up with TRBD2. V lost 5 bases, J lost 5 bases, and 6 bases stayed unmatched. Germline V gene lookup returns CDR1 MGHRA and CDR2 YSYEKL. CDR3 size: 13 residues. The DNA of the CDR3 is TGCGCCAGCAGCAACAGCGGGGTGCACGAGCAGTACTTC. This translates into CASSNSGVHEQYF.

This clonotype was found a few times. V usage is TRBV7-6 and J usage is TRBJ2-1; 8 bases line up with TRBD2. Germline-derived CDR1 and CDR2 are SGHVS and FNYEAQ. The CDR3 is 13 amino acids. V dropped 4 bases and J dropped 14; count of bases not matched to a gene: 10. In DNA form, the CDR3 reads TGTGCCAGCAGCTCCCTCCGGGGGGGCGTGAAGTTCTTC. Translation: CASSSLRGGVKFF. The full variable domain, in which reference TRBV7-6 and TRBJ2-1 provide the parts outside the CDR3, is GAGVSQSPRYKVTKRGQDVALRCDPISGHVSLYWYRQALGQGPEFLTYFNYEAQQDKSGLPNDRFSAERPEGSISTLTIQRTEQRDSAMYRCASSSLRGGVKFFGPGTRLTVL.

This clonotype was observed at least ten times. The rearrangement uses TRBV7-2 and TRBJ2-1, with 7 bases fitting TRBD2. The germline V gene encodes CDR1 SGHTA and CDR2 FQGNSA. The CDR3 is 19 amino acids. V shed 0 bases and J 1 base; nucleotides not matched to a gene: 12. The CDR3 DNA reads TGTGCCAGCAGCTTAGCGCGGGGGTGGGGGGTAAAGTCCTACAATGAGCAGTTCTTC. It specifies CASSLARGWGVKSYNEQFF.

The chain has TRBV29-1 and TRBJ2-7, with D tentatively TRBD1 or TRBD2 (5 bases each). The germline CDR1 and CDR2 sequences are SQVTM and ANQGSEA. Trimming took 0 bases from V and 2 from J, leaving 14 bases between them. The CDR3 totals 15 residues. This CDR3 reads CSVEDYRDRPYEQYF. The CDR3 DNA sequence: TGCAGCGTTGAAGATTACCGGGACCGTCCCTACGAGCAGTACTTC.

The rearrangement joins TRBV3-1 to TRBJ1-1; D is uncertain. Germline CDR1 reads LGHDT; CDR2 reads YNNKEL (reference sequence). Trimming shortened V by 0 bases and J by 1 base, and 9 bases separated the two germline ends. This CDR3 comprises 15 residues. CDR3 amino acids: CASSQDIRWNTEAFF. The CDR3 DNA sequence: TGTGCCAGCAGCCAAGATATCCGGTGGAACACTGAAGCTTTCTTT.

About this clonotype: Just one base apart from a much larger clone, this may be a read error. The chain links TRBV9 to TRBJ2-5, with TRBD2 identical over 11 bases. CDR3 length: 15 amino acids. V shed 4 bases and J 2 bases; nucleotides not matched to a gene: 4. The germline V gene encodes CDR1 SGDLS and CDR2 YYNGEE. CDR3 residues: CASSKGLAEQETQYF. CDR3 in DNA: TGTGCCAGCAGCAAGGGACTAGCGGAGCAAGAGACCCAGTACTTC.

This clonotype was seen repeatedly, ten times or more. The chain combines TRBV12-3 or TRBV12-4 with TRBJ1-1; D not resolved. This CDR3 comprises 15 residues. The germline V and J ends were trimmed by 6 bases and 1 base, with 15 bases remaining between them. This chain's CDR3 is CASSLRARQNTEAFF. The CDR3 nucleotides read TGTGCCAGCAGCTTGCGTGCGAGGCAGAACACTGAAGCTTTCTTT.

This clonotype was seen ten or more times. The chain is built from TRBV7-9 and TRBJ2-7; 9 positions match TRBD1. V was pared by 2 bases and J by 4 bases, with 6 bases of the junction left unmatched. The CDR3 runs 15 residues. In germline, CDR1 is SEHNR, CDR2 FQNEAQ (reference sequence). CDR3 in DNA: TGTGCCAGCAGCTTATTACTGGGACAGGGATACGAGCAGTACTTC. Translation: CASSLLLGQGYEQYF.